This T cell receptor beta chain is drawn from a study of CD8 T cells in Susac syndrome. Study-level findings and limits: The study conceded that its TCR sequencing and HLA analysis involved relatively few individuals.

In the case of this clonotype: Its antigen is as yet unknown.

Sequencing of TCR beta drew on CD8+ and CD4+ T cells from blood. The multiple sclerosis controls consisted of treatment-naive patients with relapsing-remitting disease, either stable or active. Both CD4+ and CD8+ T cells were negatively isolated, and TEMRA cells underwent FACS enrichment. Germline CDR1 reads DFQATT; CDR2 reads SNEGSKA (reference sequence). Trimming took 3 bases from V and 10 from J, leaving 8 bases between them. The CDR3 contains 10 residues. It was with random hexamers that 0.5 to 1 ug RNA was reverse transcribed. Each CDR3 protein gets one entry after TCRdb re-called the immunoSEQ multiplex PCR reads with MiXCR. The sample carries under 350,000 distinct CDR3 sequences, about 91% recorded once.

Sequenced sample: CD4+ T cells from PBMCs. The sequence was obtained from a human donor with multiple sclerosis. V gene TRBV20-1 combines with J gene TRBJ2-3; D unclear. The CDR3 loop reads CSASTVAQYF. CDR3 DNA sequence: TGCAGTGCTAGTACCGTAGCGCAGTATTTT.